The rows below give T cell receptor beta chains drawn from one sample of a study of T cell responses to AZD1222 COVID-19 vaccine. Some clones are missing from TCRdb's copy, which holds only in-frame ones; the method was immunoSEQ multiplex PCR. The sample gives some 110,000 clones, roughly 92% of which show up once; about 1.4% is in the top ten. This sample comprised peripheral blood, obtained 28 days after the second AZD1222 dose. These receptors were taken from an adult who received the AZD1222 COVID-19 vaccine. Both conserved end residues are part of each CDR3. Each record gives: J gene, V gene, D gene, CDR3 length, clone size, CDR3 protein, CDR3 DNA. A D gene is named only where the DNA matches it firmly. Size values are once, few and many counts, or a class for expanded clones, and some rows have none.

TRBJ1-5,TRBV19,-,16,-,CASSISQGSFPQPQHF,TGTGCCAGTAGTATCTCTCAAGGCTCCTTCCCTCAGCCCCAGCATTTT
TRBJ1-2,TRBV28,-,14,few,CASSLPQPNYGYTF,TGTGCCAGCAGTCTTCCCCAGCCGAACTATGGCTACACCTTC
TRBJ2-3,TRBV6-8,-,18,-,CASRSLLIRDLTTDTQYF,TGTGCCAGCAGATCCCTCCTGATTCGGGACTTGACCACAGATACGCAGTATTTT
TRBJ2-7,TRBV7-3,-,14,-,CASSPAREGYEQYF,TGTGCCAGCAGCCCGGCCCGCGAGGGGTACGAGCAGTACTTC
TRBJ2-7,TRBV3-1/TRBV3-2,-,12,-,CASSQEGGEQYF,TGTGCCAGCAGCCAAGAGGGCGGCGAGCAGTACTTC
TRBJ1-1,TRBV29-1,-,12,-,CSVSISMTEAFF,TGCAGCGTTTCGATTAGTATGACTGAAGCTTTCTTT
TRBJ1-2,TRBV28,-,15,-,CASRSYGRGTYGYTF,TGTGCCAGCCGTTCCTATGGGCGGGGAACCTATGGCTACACCTTC
TRBJ2-5,TRBV20-1,-,10,-,CSASLETQYF,TGCAGTGCTAGCCTAGAGACCCAGTACTTC
TRBJ2-5,TRBV3-1/TRBV3-2,TRBD2,16,-,CASSLGTSGLQETQYF,TGTGCCAGCAGCCTGGGGACTAGCGGACTCCAAGAGACCCAGTACTTC
TRBJ1-3,TRBV9,-,16,-,CARSASGGVSGNTIYF,TGTGCCCGCAGCGCCTCGGGGGGGGTCTCTGGAAACACCATATATTTT
TRBJ2-1,TRBV29-1,TRBD2,15,-,CSVEEGTSGSLPQFF,TGCAGCGTTGAAGAAGGGACTAGCGGGAGTTTACCCCAGTTCTTC
TRBJ1-6,TRBV19,TRBD1,14,-,CASRWDRGYSPLHF,TGTGCCAGTCGATGGGACAGGGGGTATTCACCCCTCCACTTT
TRBJ2-2,TRBV30,-,15,medium-sized,CAWSVRQQDTGELFF,TGTGCCTGGAGTGTACGGCAGCAAGACACCGGGGAGCTGTTTTTT
TRBJ2-1,TRBV18,-,16,-,CASSPTLQSSYNEQFF,TGTGCCAGCTCACCTACCCTCCAGAGCTCCTACAATGAGCAGTTCTTC
TRBJ1-2,TRBV28,-,14,-,CASTKAGKNYGYTF,TGTGCCAGCACGAAGGCGGGGAAGAACTATGGCTACACCTTC
TRBJ2-1,TRBV3-1/TRBV3-2,TRBD2,18,-,CASSQVGGRAYVYNEQFF,TGTGCCAGCAGCCAAGTCGGTGGGAGGGCCTATGTTTACAATGAGCAGTTCTTC
TRBJ1-1,TRBV28,-,15,-,CASSLGGQRNTEAFF,TGTGCCAGCAGTTTAGGAGGACAAAGGAACACTGAAGCTTTCTTT
TRBJ2-5,TRBV19,TRBD2,14,-,CASSIAGGGETQYF,TGTGCCAGTAGTATAGCGGGAGGGGGAGAGACCCAGTACTTC
TRBJ2-1,TRBV29-1,TRBD2,13,-,CSVSGLAGHGQFF,TGCAGCGTTTCCGGACTAGCGGGGCACGGGCAGTTCTTC
TRBJ2-7,TRBV3-1/TRBV3-2,TRBD2,15,-,CASSQSSGSPYEQYF,TGTGCCAGCAGCCAATCTAGCGGGAGCCCCTACGAGCAGTACTTC
TRBJ2-7,TRBV27,-,14,-,CASSLSVSGYEQYF,TGTGCCAGCAGTTTATCAGTCTCGGGCTACGAGCAGTACTTC
TRBJ2-2,TRBV9,-,15,-,CASSVGERPTGELFF,TGTGCCAGCAGCGTAGGGGAGCGGCCCACCGGGGAGCTGTTTTTT
TRBJ2-5,TRBV2,TRBD2,17,-,CASSEGVAGGGWETQYF,TGTGCCAGCAGTGAAGGAGTAGCGGGAGGGGGTTGGGAGACCCAGTACTTC
TRBJ1-4,TRBV19,TRBD1,17,-,CASRGQGVLAGWEKLFF,TGTGCCAGTAGGGGACAGGGTGTTCTCGCTGGATGGGAAAAACTGTTTTTT
TRBJ2-7,TRBV7-2,TRBD2,18,-,CASSSRGGLAGSSYEQYF,TGTGCCAGCAGCTCACGGGGGGGACTAGCGGGAAGCTCCTACGAGCAGTACTTC
TRBJ1-6,TRBV7-9,-,15,once,CASSLGGAGNSPLHF,TGTGCCAGCAGCTTAGGAGGGGCGGGAAATTCACCCCTCCACTTT
TRBJ2-1,TRBV3-1/TRBV3-2,-,14,-,CASSQVAVFSEQFF,TGTGCCAGCAGCCAAGTAGCCGTCTTCTCTGAGCAGTTCTTC
TRBJ2-5,TRBV27,-,14,once,CASSLNWRRETQYF,TGTGCCAGCAGTTTAAACTGGAGACGGGAGACCCAGTACTTC
TRBJ1-2,TRBV11-2,TRBD1,16,few,CASSLDGGTGPYGYTF,TGTGCCAGCAGCTTAGATGGGGGGACAGGGCCCTATGGCTACACCTTC
TRBJ1-5,TRBV28,TRBD1,15,-,CASLGTGLSNQPQHF,TGTGCCAGCCTAGGGACAGGTCTTAGCAATCAGCCCCAGCATTTT
TRBJ2-2,TRBV11-2,-,18,-,CASSLTKTRDSHTGELFF,TGTGCCAGCAGCTTAACCAAAACCCGGGACTCCCACACCGGGGAGCTGTTTTTT
TRBJ1-6,TRBV7-8,TRBD1,13,-,CASRGQGDSPLHF,TGTGCCAGCAGGGGACAGGGAGATTCACCCCTCCACTTT
TRBJ2-7,TRBV7-2,-,14,-,CASSPLSGPYEQYF,TGTGCCAGCAGCCCCCTATCAGGTCCCTACGAGCAGTACTTC
TRBJ2-7,TRBV2,-,14,-,CASSAQQETYEQYF,TGTGCCAGCAGTGCACAACAGGAGACCTACGAGCAGTACTTC
TRBJ1-1,TRBV12-3/TRBV12-4,TRBD1,13,once,CASSTGASTEAFF,TGTGCCAGCAGTACAGGGGCCTCAACTGAAGCTTTCTTT
TRBJ2-7,TRBV5-8,-,14,-,CASSLGEGSYEQYF,TGTGCCAGCAGCTTGGGAGAGGGGTCCTACGAGCAGTACTTC
TRBJ2-3,TRBV9,-,15,-,CASSVYLTSTDTQYF,TGTGCCAGCAGCGTATATCTGACCAGCACAGATACGCAGTATTTT
TRBJ1-6,TRBV25-1,-,13,-,CASGSSYNSPLHF,TGTGCCAGCGGTAGCTCCTATAATTCACCCCTCCACTTT
TRBJ1-1,TRBV6-5,-,13,-,CASSYSYQTEAFF,TGTGCCAGCAGTTACTCGTACCAGACTGAAGCTTTCTTT
TRBJ1-2,TRBV24-1,-,11,-,CATRGGDGYTF,TGTGCCACCAGGGGGGGCGACGGCTACACCTTC
TRBJ2-1,TRBV11-2,TRBD2,15,-,CASSLAGTSFYEQFF,TGTGCCAGCAGCTTAGCTGGGACTAGCTTCTATGAGCAGTTCTTC
TRBJ2-3,TRBV27,-,14,-,CASSLYGPTDTQYF,TGTGCCAGCAGTTTATACGGCCCCACAGATACGCAGTATTTT
TRBJ2-3,TRBV4-1,-,14,once,CASSHDLSTDTQYF,TGCGCCAGCAGCCACGACCTCAGCACAGATACGCAGTATTTT
TRBJ2-1,TRBV7-3,TRBD2,18,-,CASSLHYSGTSGYNEQFF,TGTGCCAGCAGCTTGCATTACTCCGGGACTAGCGGCTACAATGAGCAGTTCTTC
TRBJ2-7,TRBV19,-,14,-,CASSPLGGTYEQYF,TGTGCCAGTAGTCCCCTGGGGGGAACCTACGAGCAGTACTTC
TRBJ1-2,TRBV21-1,-,14,-,CASRSGRGRNGYTF,TGTGCCAGCAGGTCCGGCAGGGGGCGAAATGGCTACACCTTC
TRBJ1-1,TRBV12-3/TRBV12-4,-,12,-,CASSFQNTEAFF,TGTGCCAGCAGTTTTCAAAACACTGAAGCTTTCTTT
TRBJ2-1,TRBV23-1,TRBD1,14,-,CASSQDRLGDEQFF,TGCGCCAGCAGTCAGGACAGGCTGGGCGATGAGCAGTTCTTC
TRBJ1-2,TRBV9,-,16,-,CASSVGLQAEGYGYTF,TGTGCCAGCAGCGTAGGGTTGCAGGCGGAGGGATATGGCTACACCTTC
TRBJ2-1,TRBV6-5,-,14,few,CASSHRISYNEQFF,TGTGCCAGCTCTCATCGGATTTCCTACAATGAGCAGTTCTTC
TRBJ2-7,TRBV5-1,TRBD1,16,-,CASSLATGPSVYEQYF,TGCGCCAGCAGCTTGGCGACAGGGCCCTCGGTCTACGAGCAGTACTTC
TRBJ1-3,TRBV30,-,13,-,CAWTRGAGNTIYF,TGTGCCTGGACAAGGGGTGCTGGAAACACCATATATTTT
TRBJ2-1,TRBV7-7,TRBD2,17,-,CASSLDPGTSGLFEQFF,TGTGCCAGCAGCTTGGACCCCGGGACTAGCGGGCTTTTTGAGCAGTTCTTC
TRBJ2-3,TRBV6-4,-,15,-,CASSEVYGDTDTQYF,TGTGCCAGCAGCGAGGTTTATGGGGACACAGATACGCAGTATTTT
TRBJ1-2,TRBV27,TRBD1,18,-,CASSFFKGVGTGGYGYTF,TGTGCCAGCAGCTTCTTTAAGGGGGTCGGGACAGGGGGTTATGGCTACACCTTC
TRBJ1-2,TRBV4-1,-,16,-,CASSRWGHQLYYGYTF,TGCGCCAGCAGCCGATGGGGACACCAGCTCTACTATGGCTACACCTTC
TRBJ1-2,TRBV10-3,TRBD1,13,-,CAISSTGNYGYTF,TGTGCCATCAGTTCGACAGGGAACTATGGCTACACCTTC
TRBJ2-5,TRBV3-1/TRBV3-2,-,14,once,CASSRPPAPVTQYF,TGTGCCAGCAGCCGCCCTCCAGCGCCAGTGACCCAGTACTTC
TRBJ1-2,TRBV2,-,14,-,CASRDPDKHYGYTF,TGTGCCAGCAGGGACCCGGACAAACATTATGGCTACACCTTC
TRBJ1-6,TRBV11-2,-,14,-,CASSLGQGSSPLHF,TGTGCCAGCAGCTTAGGGCAGGGGTCCTCACCCCTCCACTTT